The text below deals with one T cell receptor beta chain. These data belong to a study of shared clonotypes between healthy human individuals. Every contributor of samples was a Caucasian grown-up residing in Nashville, Tennessee. Profiling relied on immunoSEQ multiplex PCR, and the TCRdb table lists in-frame clones only, not all of them. Of around 510,000 clones listed, 95% to 96% are singletons. The CDR3 runs 15 residues. Trimming shortened V by 5 bases and J by 5 bases, and 15 bases separated the two germline ends. CDR1 and CDR2 from the germline V gene are SGHTA and FQGNSA. This receptor was taken from a woman aged 30 to 39 in good health. V and J are TRBV7-2 and TRBJ2-2, with D perhaps TRBD1 (6 bases). The sequenced sample was naive CD4+ T cells sorted from blood. Described subset: CD45RA+ positively selected. The CDR3 sequence: CASSPRTGSTGELFF. The DNA for the CDR3 is TGTGCCAGCAGCCCCCGTACAGGGTCAACCGGGGAGCTGTTTTTT.